These 8 T cell receptor beta chains came from one sample sequenced in a study of T cells in Graves' hyperthyroidism and ophthalmopathy. Regions amplified from RNA transcripts were the TCR beta CDR3 regions. First-round RT-PCR targeting the TCR CDR3 was performed with the HTBI primer set. Via MiXCR, TCRdb re-called the multiplex PCR reads, giving one row per CDR3 protein. This sample has approximately 300,000 distinct CDR3 sequences, with more than 15% found just once. Sequenced: blood. The receptors here all came from a woman aged 55-70 years with Graves' ophthalmopathy.

CDR3 protein: CASSYQGGTNTEAFF. The CDR3 DNA sequence: TGTGCCAGCAGTTACCAAGGGGGAACCAACACTGAAGCTTTCTTT. This chain connects TRBV6-6 to TRBJ1-1; TRBD1 is a possible D gene (6 bases). Looked up from germline, CDR1 is MNHNY and CDR2 is SVGAGI (reference sequence). This CDR3 comprises 15 residues. V lost 2 bases and J 2 bases, leaving 12 bases between the germline ends.

In its sample, this clonotype was seen many times. The rearrangement joins TRBV9 to TRBJ1-2, with 8 bases that match TRBD1. V was clipped by 4 bases and J by 4 bases; unmatched bases: 12. The CDR3 totals 16 residues. The germline V gene encodes CDR1 SGDLS and CDR2 YYNGEE. This chain's CDR3 is CASSPQQGGFGYGYTF. Here the CDR3 DNA reads TGTGCCAGCAGCCCCCAACAGGGGGGGTTCGGCTATGGCTACACCTTC.

This clonotype appeared many times. This chain connects TRBV5-1 to TRBJ2-2, with no clear D. The CDR3 totals 14 residues. V lost 0 bases, J lost 7 bases, and 10 bases lay in between. In germline, CDR1 is SGHRS, CDR2 YFSETQ. The CDR3 nucleotides read TGCGCCAGCAGCTTGGTGCAGGAAAGCGGGGAGCTGTTTTTT. Protein product: CASSLVQESGELFF.

This clonotype was recorded many times. This chain uses TRBV12-3 or TRBV12-4 with TRBJ1-5; 7 bases agree with TRBD1. Trimming at V came to 6 bases and at J to 4 bases, leaving 9 bases not matched to a gene. The CDR3 totals 15 residues. In DNA, the CDR3 is TGTGCCAGCAGCCCTGACAGGGTGGGGAATCAGCCCCAGCATTTT. Translation: CASSPDRVGNQPQHF.

This clonotype appeared many times. The chain combines TRBV7-9 with TRBJ2-5; D perhaps matches TRBD1 (5 bases). Trimming stripped 2 bases from V and 4 bases from J, with 11 bases between. The CDR3 covers 14 residues. Germline V gene data show CDR1 as SEHNR and CDR2 as FQNEAQ (reference sequence). The CDR3 nucleotides read TGTGCCAGCAGCTTATTTGCAGGGCGAGAGACCCAGTACTTC. Translated: CASSLFAGRETQYF.

This clonotype has just a few counts. The V gene is TRBV12-3 or TRBV12-4, the J gene TRBJ2-7; weak D call: TRBD2 (6 bases). This CDR3 is built from 15 residues. V dropped 6 bases and J dropped 1 base, with 16 bases sitting between them. The CDR3 region has the DNA TGTGCCAGCAGGCGCCATAGCGGCGATTCCTACGAGCAGTACTTC. It encodes CASRRHSGDSYEQYF.

CDR3 sequence reads: CASSLQGSGDEQYF. The CDR3 DNA sequence: TGTGCCAGCAGCCTACAGGGTTCAGGTGACGAGCAGTACTTC. This chain links TRBV7-2 with TRBJ2-7, with a possible D match to TRBD1 (6 bases). V shed 5 bases and J shed 5 bases, with 16 bases lying between them. Germline values: CDR1 SGHTA, CDR2 FQGNSA. This CDR3 spans 14 amino acids.

Many counts were recorded for this clonotype. This rearrangement joins TRBV7-2 to TRBJ2-3; D is perhaps TRBD2 (6 bases). Trimming left V 5 bases short and J 9 bases short, with 18 bases between. The germline V gene has CDR1 SGHTA and CDR2 FQGNSA. This CDR3 has 14 residues. In DNA form, the CDR3 reads TGTGCCAGCAGCCCGGACTATCAAGTTGAGACGCAGTATTTT. This translates into CASSPDYQVETQYF.